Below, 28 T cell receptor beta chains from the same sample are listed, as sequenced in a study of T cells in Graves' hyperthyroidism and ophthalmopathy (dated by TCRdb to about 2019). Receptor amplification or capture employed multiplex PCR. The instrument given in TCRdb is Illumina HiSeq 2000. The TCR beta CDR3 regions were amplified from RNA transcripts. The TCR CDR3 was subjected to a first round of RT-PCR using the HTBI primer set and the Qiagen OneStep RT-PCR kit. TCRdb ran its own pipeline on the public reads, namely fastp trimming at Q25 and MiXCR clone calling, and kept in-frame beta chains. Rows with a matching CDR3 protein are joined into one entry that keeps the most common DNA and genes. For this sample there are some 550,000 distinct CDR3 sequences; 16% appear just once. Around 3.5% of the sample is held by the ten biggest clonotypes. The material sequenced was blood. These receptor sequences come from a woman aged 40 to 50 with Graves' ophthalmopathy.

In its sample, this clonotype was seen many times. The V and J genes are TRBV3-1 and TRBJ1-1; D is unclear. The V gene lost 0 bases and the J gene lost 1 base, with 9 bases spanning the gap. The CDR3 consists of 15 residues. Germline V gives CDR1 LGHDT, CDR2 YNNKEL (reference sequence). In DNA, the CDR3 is TGTGCCAGCAGCCAAGATCAAGCAGGGAACACTGAAGCTTTCTTT. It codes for CASSQDQAGNTEAFF.

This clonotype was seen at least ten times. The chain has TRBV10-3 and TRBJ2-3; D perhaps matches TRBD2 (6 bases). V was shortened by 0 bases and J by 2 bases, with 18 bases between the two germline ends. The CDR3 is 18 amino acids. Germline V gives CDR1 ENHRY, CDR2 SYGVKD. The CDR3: CAISESQTGAAYTDTQYF. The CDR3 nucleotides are TGTGCCATCAGTGAGTCTCAGACGGGAGCGGCCTACACAGATACGCAGTATTTT.

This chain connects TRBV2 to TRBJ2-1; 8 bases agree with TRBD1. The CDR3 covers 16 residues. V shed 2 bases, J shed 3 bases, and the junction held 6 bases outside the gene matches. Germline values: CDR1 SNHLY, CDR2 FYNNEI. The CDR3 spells CASSEQDRGGYNEQFF. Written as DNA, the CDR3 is TGTGCCAGCAGTGAACAAGACAGGGGAGGCTACAATGAGCAGTTCTTC.

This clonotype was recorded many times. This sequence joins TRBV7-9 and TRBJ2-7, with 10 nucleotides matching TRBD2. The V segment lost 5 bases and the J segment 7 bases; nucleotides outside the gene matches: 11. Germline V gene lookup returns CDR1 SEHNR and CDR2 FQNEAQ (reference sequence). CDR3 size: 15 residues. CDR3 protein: CASSLGALAGDEQYF. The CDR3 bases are TGTGCCAGCAGCCTAGGAGCTCTAGCGGGAGATGAGCAGTACTTC. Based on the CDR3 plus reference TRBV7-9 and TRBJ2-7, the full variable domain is DTGVSQNPRHKITKRGQNVTFRCDPISEHNRLYWYRQTLGQGPEFLTYFQNEAQLEKSRLLSDRFSAERPKGSFSTLEIQRTEQGDSAMYLCASSLGALAGDEQYFGPGTRLTVT.

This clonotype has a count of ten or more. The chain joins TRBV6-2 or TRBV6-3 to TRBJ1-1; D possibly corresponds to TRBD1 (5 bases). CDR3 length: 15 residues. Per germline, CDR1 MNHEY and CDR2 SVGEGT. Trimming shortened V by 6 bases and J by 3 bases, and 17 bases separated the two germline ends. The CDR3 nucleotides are TGTGCCAGCAGCCCCTCGGGACGAGGGGACACTGAAGCTTTCTTT. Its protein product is CASSPSGRGDTEAFF.

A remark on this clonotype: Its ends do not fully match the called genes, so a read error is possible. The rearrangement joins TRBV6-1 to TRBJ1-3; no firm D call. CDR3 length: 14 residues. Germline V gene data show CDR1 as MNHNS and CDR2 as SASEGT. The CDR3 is CASSENRVGSTIYF. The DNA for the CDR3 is TGTGCCAGCAGTGAAAACCGGGTCGGAAGCACCATATATTTT.

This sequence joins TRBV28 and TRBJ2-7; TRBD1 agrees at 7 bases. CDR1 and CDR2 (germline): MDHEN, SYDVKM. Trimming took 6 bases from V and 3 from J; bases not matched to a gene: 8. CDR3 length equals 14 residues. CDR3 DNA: TGTGCCAGCAGGACTACGGGACAGATCTACGAGCAGTACTTC. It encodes CASRTTGQIYEQYF.

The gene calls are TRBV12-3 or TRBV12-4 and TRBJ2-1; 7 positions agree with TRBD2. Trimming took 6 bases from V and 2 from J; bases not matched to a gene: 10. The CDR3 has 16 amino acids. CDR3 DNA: TGTGCCAGCAGCCGCCCATCTAGCGGCGCCTACAATGAGCAGTTCTTC. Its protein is CASSRPSSGAYNEQFF.

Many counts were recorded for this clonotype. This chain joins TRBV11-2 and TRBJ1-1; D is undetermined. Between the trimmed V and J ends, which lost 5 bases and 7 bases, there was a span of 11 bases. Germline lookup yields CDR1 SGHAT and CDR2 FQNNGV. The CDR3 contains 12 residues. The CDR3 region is CASSPKRVEAFF. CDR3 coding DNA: TGTGCCAGCAGCCCCAAGAGGGTTGAAGCTTTCTTT.

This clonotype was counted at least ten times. The CDR3 DNA follows: TGCGCCAGCAGCTTGGAAAACTTCCAGTCGAGCAATGAGCAGTTCTTC. Translated, it gives CASSLENFQSSNEQFF. This sequence joins TRBV5-1 and TRBJ2-1; D not certain. V gave up 0 bases and J gave up 6 bases, with 16 bases separating them. CDR3 size: 16 residues. Germline assignment: CDR1 SGHRS and CDR2 YFSETQ.

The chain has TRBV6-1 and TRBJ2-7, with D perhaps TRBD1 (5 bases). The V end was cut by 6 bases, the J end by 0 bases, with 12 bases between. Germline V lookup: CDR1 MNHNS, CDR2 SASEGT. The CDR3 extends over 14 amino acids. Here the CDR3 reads CASRTPTASYEQYF. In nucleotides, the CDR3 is TGTGCCAGCAGGACCCCGACAGCCTCCTACGAGCAGTACTTC.

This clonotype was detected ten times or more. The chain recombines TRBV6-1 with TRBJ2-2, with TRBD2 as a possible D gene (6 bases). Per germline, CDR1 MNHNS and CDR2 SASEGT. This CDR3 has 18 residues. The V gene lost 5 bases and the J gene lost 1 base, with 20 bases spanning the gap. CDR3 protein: CASSYQPPRRGNTGELFF. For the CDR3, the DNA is TGTGCCAGCAGTTATCAGCCCCCTCGGCGGGGGAACACCGGGGAGCTGTTTTTT.

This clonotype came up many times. The CDR3 region has the DNA TGTGCCAGCAGTGAAGGACTGACTAGTTCCGGCTACGAGCAGTACTTC. As protein: CASSEGLTSSGYEQYF. The chain uses TRBV2 and TRBJ2-7, with D maybe TRBD2 (6 bases). The CDR3 totals 16 residues. V dropped 1 base and J dropped 3 bases, with 16 bases sitting between them. Germline values: CDR1 SNHLY, CDR2 FYNNEI.

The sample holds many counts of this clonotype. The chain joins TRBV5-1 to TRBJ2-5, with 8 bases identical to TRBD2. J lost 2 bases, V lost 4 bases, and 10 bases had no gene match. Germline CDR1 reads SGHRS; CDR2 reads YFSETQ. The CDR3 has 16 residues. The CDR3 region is CASSRFVSGMQETQYF. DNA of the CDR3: TGCGCCAGCAGCCGATTTGTTAGCGGGATGCAAGAGACCCAGTACTTC.

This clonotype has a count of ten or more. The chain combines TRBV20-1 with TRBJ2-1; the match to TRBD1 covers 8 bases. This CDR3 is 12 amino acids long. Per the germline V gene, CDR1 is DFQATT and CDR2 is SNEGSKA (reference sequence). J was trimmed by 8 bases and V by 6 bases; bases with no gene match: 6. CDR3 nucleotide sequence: TGCAGTGCCAATACAGGGGGTGATGAGCAGTTCTTC. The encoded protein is CSANTGGDEQFF.

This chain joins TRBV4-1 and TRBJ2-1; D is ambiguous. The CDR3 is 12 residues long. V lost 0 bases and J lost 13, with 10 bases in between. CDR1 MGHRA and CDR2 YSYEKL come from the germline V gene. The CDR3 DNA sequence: TGCGCCAGCAGCCAAGAACCTCGTAGCCAGTTCTTC. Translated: CASSQEPRSQFF.

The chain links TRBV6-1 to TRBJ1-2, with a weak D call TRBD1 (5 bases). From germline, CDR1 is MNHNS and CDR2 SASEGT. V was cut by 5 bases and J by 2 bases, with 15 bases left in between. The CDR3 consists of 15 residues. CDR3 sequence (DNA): TGTGCCAGCAGTAGTCCAGGGAAAACCAACTATGGCTACACCTTC. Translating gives CASSSPGKTNYGYTF.

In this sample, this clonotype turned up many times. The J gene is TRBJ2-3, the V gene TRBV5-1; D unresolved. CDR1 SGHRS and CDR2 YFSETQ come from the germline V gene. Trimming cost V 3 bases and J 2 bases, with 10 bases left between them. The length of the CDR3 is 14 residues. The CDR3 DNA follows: TGCGCCAGCAGCTCTAGAGGCCTCACAGATACGCAGTATTTT. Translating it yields CASSSRGLTDTQYF.

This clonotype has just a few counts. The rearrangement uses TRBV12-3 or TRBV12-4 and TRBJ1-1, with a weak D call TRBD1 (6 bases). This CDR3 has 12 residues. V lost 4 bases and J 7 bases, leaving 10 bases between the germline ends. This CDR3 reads CASSSGQYEAFF. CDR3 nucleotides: TGTGCCAGCAGTTCCGGACAGTATGAAGCTTTCTTT.

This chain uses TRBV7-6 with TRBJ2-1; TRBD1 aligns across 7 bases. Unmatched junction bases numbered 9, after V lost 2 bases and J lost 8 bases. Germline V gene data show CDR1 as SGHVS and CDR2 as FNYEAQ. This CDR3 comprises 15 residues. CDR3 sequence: CASSLSGQLTDEQFF. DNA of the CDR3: TGTGCCAGCAGCTTATCGGGACAGCTTACGGATGAGCAGTTCTTC.

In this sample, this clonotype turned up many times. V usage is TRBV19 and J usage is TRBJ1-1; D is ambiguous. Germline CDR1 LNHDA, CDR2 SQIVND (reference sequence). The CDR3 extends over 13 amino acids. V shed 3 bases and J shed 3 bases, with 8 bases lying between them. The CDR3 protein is CASSMQRDTEAFF. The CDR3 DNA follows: TGTGCCAGTAGTATGCAGAGGGACACTGAAGCTTTCTTT.

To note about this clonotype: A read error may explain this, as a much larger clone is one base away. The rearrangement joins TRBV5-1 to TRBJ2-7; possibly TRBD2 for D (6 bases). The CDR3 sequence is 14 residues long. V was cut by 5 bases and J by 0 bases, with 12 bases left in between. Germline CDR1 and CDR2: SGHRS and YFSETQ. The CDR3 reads CASSCGTGSYEQYF. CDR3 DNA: TGCGCCAGCAGTTGCGGGACGGGCTCCTACGAGCAGTACTTC. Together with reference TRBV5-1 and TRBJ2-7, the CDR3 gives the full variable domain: KAGVTQTPRYLIKTRGQQVTLSCSPISGHRSVSWYQQTPGQGLQFLFEYFSETQRNKGNFPGRFSGRQFSNSRSEMNVSTLELGDSALYLCASSCGTGSYEQYFGPGTRLTVT.

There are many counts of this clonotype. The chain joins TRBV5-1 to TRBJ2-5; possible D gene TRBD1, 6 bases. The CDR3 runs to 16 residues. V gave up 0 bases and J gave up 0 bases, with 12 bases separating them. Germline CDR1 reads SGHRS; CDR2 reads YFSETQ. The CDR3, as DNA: TGCGCCAGCAGCTTGGTAACCGGGACATACCAAGAGACCCAGTACTTC. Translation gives CASSLVTGTYQETQYF.

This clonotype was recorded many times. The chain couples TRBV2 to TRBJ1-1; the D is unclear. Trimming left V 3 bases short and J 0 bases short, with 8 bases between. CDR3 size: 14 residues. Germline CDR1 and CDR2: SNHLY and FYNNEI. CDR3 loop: CASSDWLMNTEAFF. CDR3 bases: TGTGCCAGCAGTGATTGGCTGATGAACACTGAAGCTTTCTTT.

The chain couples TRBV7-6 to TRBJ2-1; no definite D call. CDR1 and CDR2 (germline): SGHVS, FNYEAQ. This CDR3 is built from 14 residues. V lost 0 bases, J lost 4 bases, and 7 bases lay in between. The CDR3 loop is CASSLAAPYNEQFF. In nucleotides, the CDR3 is TGTGCCAGCAGCTTAGCTGCCCCGTACAATGAGCAGTTCTTC.

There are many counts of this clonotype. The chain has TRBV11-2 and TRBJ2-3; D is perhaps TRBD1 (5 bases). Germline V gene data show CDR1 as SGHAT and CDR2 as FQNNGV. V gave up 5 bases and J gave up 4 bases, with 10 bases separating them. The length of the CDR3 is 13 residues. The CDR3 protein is CASSIGEADTQYF. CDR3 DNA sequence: TGTGCCAGCAGCATAGGGGAAGCAGATACGCAGTATTTT.

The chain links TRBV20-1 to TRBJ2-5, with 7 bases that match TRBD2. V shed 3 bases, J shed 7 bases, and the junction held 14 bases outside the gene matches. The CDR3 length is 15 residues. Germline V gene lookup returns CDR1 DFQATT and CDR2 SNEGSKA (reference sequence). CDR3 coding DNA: TGCAGTGCTAGTTTAGGGCTAGCGGCGCGTCCGACCCAGTACTTC. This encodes CSASLGLAARPTQYF.

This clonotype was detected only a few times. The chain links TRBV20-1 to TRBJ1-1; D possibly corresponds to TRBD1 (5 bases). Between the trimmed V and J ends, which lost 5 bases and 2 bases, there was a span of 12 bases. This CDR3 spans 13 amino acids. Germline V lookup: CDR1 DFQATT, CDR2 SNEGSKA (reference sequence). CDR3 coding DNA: TGCAGTGCTGGGGGACGGGCTAACACTGAAGCTTTCTTT. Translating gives CSAGGRANTEAFF.